This T cell receptor (beta chain) originates from a study of siplizumab effects on memory and regulatory T cells. Deletions cut 4 bases from V and 6 bases from J, with 18 bases between. The CDR3 runs to 15 residues. CDR1 is MGHRA and CDR2 is YSYEKL in the germline V gene. Method: immunoSEQ multiplex PCR; TCRdb's copy keeps in-frame clones and lacks some. The sample lists 99,000 or so clones; 85% to 95% were seen once. This sequence was found in a human donor in good health. The chain links TRBV4-1 to TRBJ1-1; D perhaps matches TRBD1 (6 bases). Input material: non-Treg CD4+ T cells sorted from blood. The CDR3 bases are TGCGCCAGCAGCCTCCAGTTACAGGGAACGTCTGAAGCTTTCTTT. Protein product: CASSLQLQGTSEAFF.